This T cell receptor (beta chain) was documented in a study of human T cells and chemical hapten exposure. Across the study: The upper back received 0.01% DPC by patch testing, with results read at 6 days.

This clonotype has only a few counts. The target antigen is unknown. TCRdb called the RACE reads again in MiXCR, with one record for every CDR3 protein. The data contain about 84,000 distinct CDR3 sequences, approximately 11% of them singletons. Time point defined: patch test 3, about 24 weeks after DPC sensitization. Treatment indicated: therapeutic diphenylcyclopropenone sensitization with weekly scalp DPC. Patches went on only after blood had been drawn each time. General study results and limits: PT1 expanded TCR numbers tracked positively with patch test score. Controls formed significantly fewer large CDR3 similarity clusters than expanded TCRs did.

This CDR3 region has 13 residues. Trimming took off 3 bases at V and 7 bases at J, with 12 bases between the two ends. The specimen was whole blood, collected in connection with sensitization to the hapten diphenylcyclopropenone (DPC). The J gene is TRBJ1-1, the V gene TRBV12-3 or TRBV12-4; D is possibly TRBD1 (6 bases). This receptor was identified in a woman aged 50 to 60 with alopecia areata. Some clones in this sample may be carry-over from other donors' samples. In nucleotides, the CDR3 is TGTGCCAGCAGTTTGACAGGTCCACTTGAAGCTTTCTTT. The encoded protein is CASSLTGPLEAFF.